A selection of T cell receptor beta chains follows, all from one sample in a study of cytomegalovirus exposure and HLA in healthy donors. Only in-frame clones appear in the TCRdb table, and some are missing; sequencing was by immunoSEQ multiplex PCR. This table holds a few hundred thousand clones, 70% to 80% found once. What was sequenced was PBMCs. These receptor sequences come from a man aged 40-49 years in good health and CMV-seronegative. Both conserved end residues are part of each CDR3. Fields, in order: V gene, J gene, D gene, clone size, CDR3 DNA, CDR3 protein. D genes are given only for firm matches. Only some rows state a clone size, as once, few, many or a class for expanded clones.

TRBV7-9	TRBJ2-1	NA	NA	TGTGCCAGCAGCTTAGGCCTAGCGACTAATGAGCAGTTCTTC	CASSLGLATNEQFF
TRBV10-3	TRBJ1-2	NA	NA	TGTGCCATCAGTGAGTATGCAGTCTATGGCTACACCTTC	CAISEYAVYGYTF
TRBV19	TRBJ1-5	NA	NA	TGTGCCATCGGTCCCCCGAATCAGCCCCAGCATTTT	CAIGPPNQPQHF
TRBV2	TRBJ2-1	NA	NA	TGTGCCAGCAGTTCCACAGGATACAATGAGCAGTTCTTC	CASSSTGYNEQFF
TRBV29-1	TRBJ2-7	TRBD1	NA	TGCAGCGTTGAAGACCGGGACAGGGGGTACGAGCAGTACTTC	CSVEDRDRGYEQYF
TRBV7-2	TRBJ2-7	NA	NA	TGTGCCAGCAGCTTCGAACTAGTTTACTCCTACGAGCAGTACTTC	CASSFELVYSYEQYF
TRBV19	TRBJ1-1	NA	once	TGTGCCAGTAGTATAGTAACGGGCCCTAGGGCGGGCACTGAAGCTTTCTTT	CASSIVTGPRAGTEAFF
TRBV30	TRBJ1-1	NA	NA	TGTGCCTGGAGTTCGACGGGAGGGACTGAAGCTTTCTTT	CAWSSTGGTEAFF
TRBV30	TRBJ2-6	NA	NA	TGTGCCTTCCGGACATCTGGGGCCAACGTCCTGACTTTC	CAFRTSGANVLTF
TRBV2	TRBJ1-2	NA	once	TGTGCCAGCAGTGAACCGCGGGGGAGCTATGGCTACACCTTC	CASSEPRGSYGYTF
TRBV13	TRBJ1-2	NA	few	TGTGCCAGCAGCGATGGTGGGGGGGACTATGGCTACACCTTC	CASSDGGGDYGYTF
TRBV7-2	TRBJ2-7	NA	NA	TGTGCCAGCAGCTATGGACAGAGCTCCTACGAGCAGTACTTC	CASSYGQSSYEQYF
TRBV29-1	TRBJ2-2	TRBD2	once	TGCAGCGTTGGGGTTGCGGGGGGGACCGGGGAGCTGTTTTTT	CSVGVAGGTGELFF
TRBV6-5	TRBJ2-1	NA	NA	TGTGCCAGCAGCACTTCGACTCTAGGGGGCAATGAGCAGTTCTTC	CASSTSTLGGNEQFF
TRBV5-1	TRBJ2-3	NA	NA	TGCGCCAGCAGCCCTCGGGGGGCTGGCACAGATACGCAGTATTTT	CASSPRGAGTDTQYF
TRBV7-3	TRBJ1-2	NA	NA	TGTGCCAGCAGCTTAACGTTTGGAGTTGGCTACACCTTC	CASSLTFGVGYTF
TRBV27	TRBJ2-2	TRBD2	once	TGTGCCAGCAGTGTCCCCCTAGCGGGGGAGAACTCCGGGGAGCTGTTTTTT	CASSVPLAGENSGELFF
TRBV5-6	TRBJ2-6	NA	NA	TGTGCCAGCAGCTCAGATACGTCTGGGGCCAACGTCCTGACTTTC	CASSSDTSGANVLTF
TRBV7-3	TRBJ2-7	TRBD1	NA	TGTGCCAGCAGACCGACAGGGGGCCAAGGGGACGAGCAGTACTTC	CASRPTGGQGDEQYF
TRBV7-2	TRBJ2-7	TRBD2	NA	TGTGCCAGCAGCTTATCCCCGGGAGGGAGGTACGAGCAGTACTTC	CASSLSPGGRYEQYF
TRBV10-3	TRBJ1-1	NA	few	TGTGCCATCAGTTCCCGACGGGACACTGAAGCTTTCTTT	CAISSRRDTEAFF
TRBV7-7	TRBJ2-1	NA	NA	TGTGCCAGCAGCTTGGCGGAAGGCTCCTACAATGAGCAGTTCTTC	CASSLAEGSYNEQFF
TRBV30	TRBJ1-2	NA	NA	TGTGCCTGGGGAGAGGGCTACACCTTC	CAWGEGYTF
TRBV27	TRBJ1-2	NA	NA	TGTGCCAGCAGTTCAGGGGAAGAAATGGATGGCTACACCTTC	CASSSGEEMDGYTF
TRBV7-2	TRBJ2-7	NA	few	TGTGCCAGCAGCTTAAGTTGGTCCTCTAGCCGCTACGAGCAGTACTTC	CASSLSWSSSRYEQYF
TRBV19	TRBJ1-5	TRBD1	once	TGTGCCAGTAGCTGGGGACAGGGGAGCAATCAGCCCCAGCATTTT	CASSWGQGSNQPQHF
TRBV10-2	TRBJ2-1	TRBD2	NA	TGCGCCAGCAGACCGGGTAGTGGGAGGGCCTTAAATGAGCAGTTCTTC	CASRPGSGRALNEQFF
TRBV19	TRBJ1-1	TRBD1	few	TGTGCCAGTAGGGGACAGAGTAACACTGAAGCTTTCTTT	CASRGQSNTEAFF
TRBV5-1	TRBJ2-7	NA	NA	TGCGCCAGCAGCTTTCCGACAGATCCCTACGAGCAGTACTTC	CASSFPTDPYEQYF
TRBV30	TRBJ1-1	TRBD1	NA	TGTGCCTGGTACAGGGGGACTGAAGCTTTCTTT	CAWYRGTEAFF
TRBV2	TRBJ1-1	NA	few	TGTGCCAGCGGAGCAGGGCTCGCTGTAGTGGGCACTGAAGCTTTCTTT	CASGAGLAVVGTEAFF
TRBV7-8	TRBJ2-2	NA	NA	TGTGCCAGCTTTCGACTGGACATGATCACCGGGGAGCTGTTTTTT	CASFRLDMITGELFF
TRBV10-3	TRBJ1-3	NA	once	TGTGCCATCAGGGACAACTCTGGAAACACCATATATTTT	CAIRDNSGNTIYF
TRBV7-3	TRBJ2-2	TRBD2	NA	TGTGCCAGCAGCTTGCAGAGCGGGAGGCTGGGCGGGGAGCTGTTTTTT	CASSLQSGRLGGELFF
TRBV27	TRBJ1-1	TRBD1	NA	TGTGCCAGCAGTTTCAGGGGGAGGACTGAAGCTTTCTTT	CASSFRGRTEAFF
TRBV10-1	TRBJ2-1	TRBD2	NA	TGCGCCAGCAGTGGGTCTAGCGGGACCTACAATGAGCAGTTCTTC	CASSGSSGTYNEQFF
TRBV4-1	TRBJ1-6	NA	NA	TGCGCCAGCAGCCAAAACAGGGCGGGAGATTATAATTCACCCCTCCACTTT	CASSQNRAGDYNSPLHF
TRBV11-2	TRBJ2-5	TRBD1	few	TGTGCCAGCAGCTTTTCCGGGACAGGGAGGCAAGAGACCCAGTACTTC	CASSFSGTGRQETQYF
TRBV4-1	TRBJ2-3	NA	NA	TGCGCCAGCAGCCCGAATGGGGGCCGGAGGACAGATACGCAGTATTTT	CASSPNGGRRTDTQYF
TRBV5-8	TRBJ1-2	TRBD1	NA	TGTGCCAGCAGCTTCACCCCGGGACAGTCTAACTATGGCTACACCTTC	CASSFTPGQSNYGYTF
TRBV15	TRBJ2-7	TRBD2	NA	TGTGCCACCAGTAGAGGACTAGCGGGACCCTACGAGCAGTACTTC	CATSRGLAGPYEQYF
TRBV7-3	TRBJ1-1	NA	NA	TGTGCCAGCAGCTCTAACCGGGGCACTGAAGCTTTCTTT	CASSSNRGTEAFF
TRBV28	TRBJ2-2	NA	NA	TGTGCCAGCCAGCGTTACACCGGGGAGCTGTTTTTT	CASQRYTGELFF
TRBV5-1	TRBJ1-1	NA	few	TGCGCCAGCAGCTTGGGACAGCCGAACACTGAAGCTTTCTTT	CASSLGQPNTEAFF
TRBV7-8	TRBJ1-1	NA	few	TGTGCCAGCAGCCTCCAACATCTGAACACTGAAGCTTTCTTT	CASSLQHLNTEAFF
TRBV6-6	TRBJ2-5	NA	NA	TGTGCCCACGGGAGTCAAGAGACCCAGTACTTC	CAHGSQETQYF
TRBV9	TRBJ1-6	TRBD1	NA	TGTGCCAGCAGCGTAGAGGGACAGGGGAATTCACCCCTCCACTTT	CASSVEGQGNSPLHF
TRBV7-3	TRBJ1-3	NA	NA	TGTGCCAGCAGCTCACCCCCCGGCGGCGGAAACACCATATATTTT	CASSSPPGGGNTIYF
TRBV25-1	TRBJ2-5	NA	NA	TGTGCCAGCAGGGAGGGCCACCGGGAGCAGTACTTC	CASREGHREQYF
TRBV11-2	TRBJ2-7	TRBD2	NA	TGTGCCAGCAGCTTAGGCGGTAGCGGGTTTACCTACGAGCAGTACTTC	CASSLGGSGFTYEQYF
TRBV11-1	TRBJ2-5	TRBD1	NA	TGTGCCAGCAGGAGGGGACAGGGGCAAGAGACCCAGTACTTC	CASRRGQGQETQYF
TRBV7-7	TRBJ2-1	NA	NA	TGTGCCAGCAGCTTACTTAGCGGCTATGAGCAGTTCTTC	CASSLLSGYEQFF
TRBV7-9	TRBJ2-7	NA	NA	TGTGCCAGCAGCTCGTCCCGGGGAGGCCGTCAGGACGAGCAGTACTTC	CASSSSRGGRQDEQYF
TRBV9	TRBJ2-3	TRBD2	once	TGTGCCAGCAGCCCACCAGCGGGGGCCCACACAGATACGCAGTATTTT	CASSPPAGAHTDTQYF